The sequence of this T cell receptor (beta chain) was determined in a study of T cells after yellow fever vaccination. On the study more broadly: Fractions of low cell number were prepared using SMART-Seq v4 Ultra Low Input.

Turning to this clonotype: The antigen is not known.

Looked up from germline, CDR1 is DFQATT and CDR2 is SNEGSKA (reference sequence). The CDR3 has 16 amino acids. V dropped 4 bases and J dropped 1; count of bases not matched to a gene: 5. Study-wide results and caveats: Primary-vaccination clones mostly resurfaced post-booster (more than 95% CD4, roughly 90% CD8). Weaker, the secondary response peaked sooner, at day 5 versus 15.

One entry per CDR3 protein results from TCRdb running MiXCR on the 5' RACE reads. Here the sample spans about 340,000 distinct CDR3 sequences, approximately 3.9% being singletons. Sequencing used PBMCs, obtained 5 days after the yellow fever booster vaccination. The rearrangement uses TRBV20-1 and TRBJ1-6; 9 bases line up with TRBD1. The sequence was obtained from a man aged 18 to 29 who received the YFV17D yellow fever vaccine. The CDR3 is CSATQGARSYNSPLHF. The CDR3 DNA reads as TGCAGTGCTACACAGGGGGCAAGGTCCTATAATTCACCCCTCCACTTT.